The clone carrying this T cell receptor beta chain occurred once. Clones were sequenced by immunoSEQ multiplex PCR, and TCRdb holds only the in-frame ones, with some missing. The sample yields about 22,000 clones, around two thirds seen once. This entry comes from a study of sequential checkpoint blockade in melanoma. For the study at large: Both treatment sequences were followed by maintenance nivolumab.

As to treatment: randomized to nivolumab then ipilimumab (arm A) or the reverse (arm B). V lost 1 base and J 1 base, leaving 14 bases between the germline ends. CDR3 size: 16 residues. Germline CDR1 reads SGHDT; CDR2 reads YYEEEE. The sample here was CD8+ T cells sorted from blood (inferred from file names), taken from a patient given nivolumab and ipilimumab in sequence. The rearrangement links TRBV5-6 to TRBJ1-1, with TRBD1 as a possible D gene (5 bases). The sequence came from a human donor with melanoma. The CDR3 bases are TGTGCCAGCAGCTTGTCGGCATGGCAGGGGAACACTGAAGCTTTCTTT. Translated, it gives CASSLSAWQGNTEAFF.